A single sample is the source of the 17 T cell receptor beta chains below, sequenced in a study of early T cells in non-severe SARS-CoV-2 infection. Each CDR3 protein is one row after TCRdb ran MiXCR on the 5' RACE reads. The top ten hold 4.4% of the sample, which has about 90,000 distinct CDR3 sequences, 9.5% to 15% seen once. The sample here was whole blood, taken at baseline. The receptors were gathered from an adult who was a healthcare worker with PCR-confirmed SARS-CoV-2 infection or an uninfected control (not recorded which).

This clonotype has only a few counts. J is TRBJ2-3 and V is TRBV20-1, with 14 bases lining up with TRBD2. V was clipped by 4 bases and J by 6 bases; unmatched bases: 6. Germline CDR1 reads DFQATT; CDR2 reads SNEGSKA (reference sequence). The CDR3 runs to 15 residues. The CDR3 DNA sequence: TGCAGTGCTACCTCTCGGACTAGCGGGGGGGATACGCAGTATTTT. Amino acid sequence: CSATSRTSGGDTQYF.

The chain joins TRBV20-1 to TRBJ2-1, with 8 positions matching TRBD2. CDR1 and CDR2 (germline): DFQATT, SNEGSKA (reference sequence). With V trimmed by 6 bases and J by 4 bases, 8 bases remained unmatched. This CDR3 spans 14 amino acids. CDR3 DNA: TGCAGTGCAGACCGGGAGGGCCTGTACAATGAGCAGTTCTTC. As protein: CSADREGLYNEQFF.

Notes on this clonotype: A much more abundant neighbour one base away suggests this may be a read error. The chain joins TRBV7-2 to TRBJ2-5; D uncertain. The germline gives CDR1 SGHTA, CDR2 FQGNSA. V lost 3 bases to trimming and J lost 6 bases, with 14 bases between them. This CDR3 is 14 amino acids long. The CDR3 nucleotides are TGTGCCAGCAGCTTGGCGGCAGTACAAAAGACCCAGTACTTC. The encoded protein is CASSLAAVQKTQYF.

This clonotype was seen ten or more times. The chain is built from TRBV9 and TRBJ1-1; D call uncertain. Per germline, CDR1 SGDLS and CDR2 YYNGEE. This CDR3 has 15 residues. Trimming pared 0 bases from V and 2 bases from J, leaving 11 bases between. CDR3 DNA: TGTGCCAGCAGCGTAGCGGCCATACCTAACACTGAAGCTTTCTTT. It translates to CASSVAAIPNTEAFF.

The rearrangement links TRBV6-6 to TRBJ2-1; 10 nucleotides agree with TRBD2. Unmatched junction bases numbered 7, after V lost 2 bases and J lost 9 bases. Germline V lookup: CDR1 MNHNY, CDR2 SVGAGI (reference sequence). There are 15 residues in the CDR3. CDR3 protein: CASSYVSGRAAEQFF. The DNA of the CDR3 is TGTGCCAGCAGTTACGTAAGCGGGAGGGCCGCTGAGCAGTTCTTC.

This clonotype was observed many times. The genes are TRBV24-1 and TRBJ1-5; tentatively, D is TRBD1 (6 bases). The germline V gene has CDR1 KGHDR and CDR2 SFDVKD. This CDR3 is built from 13 residues. V was pared by 5 bases and J by 7 bases, with 11 bases between. CDR3 sequence: CATSGEGEQPQHF. CDR3 coding DNA: TGTGCCACCAGTGGGGAGGGGGAACAGCCCCAGCATTTT.

This chain links TRBV29-1 with TRBJ2-3, with D possibly TRBD1 on 6 matching bases. V was cut by 7 bases and J by 2 bases, with 10 bases left in between. Germline V CDR1 and CDR2: SQVTM, ANQGSEA. This CDR3 spans 12 amino acids. The CDR3 bases are TGCAGCGCCGCAGGGGCCACAGATACGCAGTATTTT. Encoded protein: CSAAGATDTQYF.

This clonotype showed up just a few times. This chain connects TRBV10-3 to TRBJ2-5; 9 bases align to TRBD1. Per the germline V gene, CDR1 is ENHRY and CDR2 is SYGVKD. The CDR3 has 12 residues. V was clipped by 10 bases and J by 4 bases; unmatched bases: 4. The CDR3 nucleotides read TGTGCCAGTACAGGGGGCCGAGAGACCCAGTACTTC. Protein product: CASTGGRETQYF.

This clonotype was recorded a few times. J is TRBJ1-2 and V is TRBV3-1; no clear D gene. Germline V gene sequence: CDR1 LGHDT, CDR2 YNNKEL (reference sequence). V dropped 1 base and J dropped 4 bases, with 7 bases sitting between them. The CDR3 has 13 amino acids. Written as DNA, the CDR3 is TGTGCCAGCAGCCAAGCCTTGCTCTATGGCTACACCTTC. Amino acids: CASSQALLYGYTF.

The chain carries TRBV2 and TRBJ2-2; D is unresolved. Between the trimmed V and J ends, which lost 4 bases and 8 bases, there was a span of 2 bases. Germline V gene data show CDR1 as SNHLY and CDR2 as FYNNEI. The CDR3 runs 10 residues. As DNA, the CDR3 is TGTGCCAGCAGTGTTGGGGAGCTGTTTTTT. It translates to CASSVGELFF.

The CDR3, as DNA: TGCGCCAGCAGCCCGGGGACAGTCCCAGATACGCAGTATTTT. Translation gives CASSPGTVPDTQYF. The chain recombines TRBV5-1 with TRBJ2-3; 7 bases are shared with TRBD1. The CDR3 loop spans 14 amino acids. Germline CDR1 is SGHRS and CDR2 is YFSETQ. Unmatched junction bases numbered 6, after V lost 4 bases and J lost 4 bases.

This chain uses TRBV4-2 with TRBJ2-1; TRBD2 might be the D (5 bases). The CDR3 sequence is 15 residues long. Germline V gene sequence: CDR1 LGHNA, CDR2 YNFKEQ. V dropped 0 bases and J dropped 6 bases, with 12 bases sitting between them. The CDR3 loop reads CASSQESPSLNEQFF. In DNA, the CDR3 is TGTGCCAGCAGCCAAGAATCCCCTAGCCTCAATGAGCAGTTCTTC.

This clonotype has just a few counts. The chain carries TRBV7-9 and TRBJ1-2; tentative D call: TRBD1 (5 bases). Trimming stripped 4 bases from V and 8 bases from J, with 14 bases between. This CDR3 comprises 13 residues. The germline V gene encodes CDR1 SEHNR and CDR2 FQNEAQ (reference sequence). The CDR3 spells CASSSGERGGYTF. The CDR3 region has the DNA TGTGCCAGCAGCTCAGGCGAGCGGGGCGGCTACACCTTC.

This clonotype came up many times. The rearrangement links TRBV12-3 or TRBV12-4 to TRBJ2-1, with unresolved D. The CDR3 extends over 13 amino acids. V lost 2 bases, J lost 7 bases, and 9 bases lay in between. For the CDR3, the DNA is TGTGCCAGCAGTTTATTGGACCAAAATGAGCAGTTCTTC. It codes for CASSLLDQNEQFF.

The chain combines TRBV19 with TRBJ2-1, with 11 bases fitting TRBD2. The germline V gene has CDR1 LNHDA and CDR2 SQIVND (reference sequence). CDR3 size: 16 residues. V was clipped by 3 bases and J by 4 bases; unmatched bases: 5. CDR3 coding DNA: TGTGCCAGTAGTATGACTAGCGGGAAGGCATACAATGAGCAGTTCTTC. Translation: CASSMTSGKAYNEQFF.

This clonotype was observed a few times. The gene calls are TRBV19 and TRBJ2-1; the match to TRBD2 covers 8 bases. The CDR3 is 15 residues long. Germline CDR1 reads LNHDA; CDR2 reads SQIVND (reference sequence). The V segment lost 1 base and the J segment 7 bases; nucleotides outside the gene matches: 6. This chain's CDR3 is CASSIAGGLRNEQFF. CDR3 sequence (DNA): TGTGCCAGTAGTATAGCGGGAGGGTTGCGGAATGAGCAGTTCTTC.

This clonotype has only a few counts. The J gene is TRBJ2-3, the V gene TRBV9, with TRBD2 matching over 14 bases. The CDR3 sequence is 16 residues long. Trimming took 2 bases from V and 5 from J; bases not matched to a gene: 4. Germline V gives CDR1 SGDLS, CDR2 YYNGEE. CDR3 DNA: TGTGCCAGCAGCGTGACTAGCGGGGGGGCGAGAGATACGCAGTATTTT. Translated, it gives CASSVTSGGARDTQYF.